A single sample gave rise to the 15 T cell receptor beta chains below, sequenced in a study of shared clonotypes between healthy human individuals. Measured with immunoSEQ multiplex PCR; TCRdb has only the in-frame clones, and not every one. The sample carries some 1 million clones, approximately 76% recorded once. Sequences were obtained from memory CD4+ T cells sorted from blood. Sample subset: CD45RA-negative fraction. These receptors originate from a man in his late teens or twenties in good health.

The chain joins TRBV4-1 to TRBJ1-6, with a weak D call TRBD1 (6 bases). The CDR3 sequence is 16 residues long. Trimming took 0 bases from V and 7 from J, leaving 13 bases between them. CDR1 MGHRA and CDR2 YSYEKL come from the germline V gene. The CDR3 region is CASSQEGAPGNSPLHF. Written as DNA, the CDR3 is TGCGCCAGCAGCCAAGAGGGGGCGCCTGGAAATTCACCCCTCCACTTT.

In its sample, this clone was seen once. The CDR3 region is CASSLPGTRSYEQYF. Written as DNA, the CDR3 is TGCGCCAGCAGCCTGCCCGGGACTAGGTCATACGAGCAGTACTTC. V is TRBV5-1 and J is TRBJ2-7; 8 nucleotides agree with TRBD2. Germline CDR1 and CDR2: SGHRS and YFSETQ. The CDR3 is made up of 15 amino acids. J gave up 4 bases and V 4 bases, and 10 bases lay outside the gene matches. Drawing the rest from reference TRBV5-1 and TRBJ2-7, the complete variable domain is KAGVTQTPRYLIKTRGQQVTLSCSPISGHRSVSWYQQTPGQGLQFLFEYFSETQRNKGNFPGRFSGRQFSNSRSEMNVSTLELGDSALYLCASSLPGTRSYEQYFGPGTRLTVT.

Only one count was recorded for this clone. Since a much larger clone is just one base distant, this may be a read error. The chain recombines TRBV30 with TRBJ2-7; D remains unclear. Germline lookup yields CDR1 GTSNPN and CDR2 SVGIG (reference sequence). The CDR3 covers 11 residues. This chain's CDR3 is CAWGVFGKQYF. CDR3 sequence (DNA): TGTGCCTGGGGTGTTTTTGGGAAGCAGTACTTC.

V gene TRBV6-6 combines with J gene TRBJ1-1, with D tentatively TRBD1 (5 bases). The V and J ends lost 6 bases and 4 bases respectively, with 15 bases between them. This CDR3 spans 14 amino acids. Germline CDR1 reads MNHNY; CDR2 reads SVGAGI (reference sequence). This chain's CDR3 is CASRPTVLGTEAFF. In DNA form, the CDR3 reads TGTGCCAGCAGACCGACAGTGTTGGGCACTGAAGCTTTCTTT.

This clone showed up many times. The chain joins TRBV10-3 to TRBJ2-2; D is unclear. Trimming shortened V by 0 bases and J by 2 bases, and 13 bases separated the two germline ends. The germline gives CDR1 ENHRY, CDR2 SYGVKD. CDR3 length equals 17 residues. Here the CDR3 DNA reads TGTGCCATCAGTGAGTCGAGTACGGCTCTTAACACCGGGGAGCTGTTTTTT. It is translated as CAISESSTALNTGELFF.

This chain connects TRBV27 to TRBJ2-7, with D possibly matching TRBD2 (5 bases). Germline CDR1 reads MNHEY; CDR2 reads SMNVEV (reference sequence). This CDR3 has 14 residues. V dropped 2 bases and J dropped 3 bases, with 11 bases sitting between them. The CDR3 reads CASSLMRAGYEQYF. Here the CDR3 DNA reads TGTGCCAGCAGTTTAATGCGGGCCGGCTACGAGCAGTACTTC.

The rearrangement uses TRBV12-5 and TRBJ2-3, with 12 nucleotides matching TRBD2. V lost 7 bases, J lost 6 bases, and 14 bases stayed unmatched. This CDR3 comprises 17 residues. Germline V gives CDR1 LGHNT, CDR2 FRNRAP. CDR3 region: CASAQGQTSGRKDTQYF. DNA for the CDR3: TGTGCTAGTGCCCAAGGCCAGACTAGCGGGAGAAAGGATACGCAGTATTTT.

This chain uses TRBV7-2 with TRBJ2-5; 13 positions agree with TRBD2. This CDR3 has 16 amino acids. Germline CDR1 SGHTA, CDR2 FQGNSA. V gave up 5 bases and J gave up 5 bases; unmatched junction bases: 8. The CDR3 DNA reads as TGTGCCAGCAGCCCAAGGACTAGCGGGGGATCGGAGACCCAGTACTTC. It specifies CASSPRTSGGSETQYF.

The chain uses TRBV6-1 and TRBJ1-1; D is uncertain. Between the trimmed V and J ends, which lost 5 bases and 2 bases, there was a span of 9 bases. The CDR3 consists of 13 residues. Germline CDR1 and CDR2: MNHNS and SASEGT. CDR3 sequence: CASSSRLNTEAFF. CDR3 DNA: TGTGCCAGCAGTAGTCGCCTTAACACTGAAGCTTTCTTT.

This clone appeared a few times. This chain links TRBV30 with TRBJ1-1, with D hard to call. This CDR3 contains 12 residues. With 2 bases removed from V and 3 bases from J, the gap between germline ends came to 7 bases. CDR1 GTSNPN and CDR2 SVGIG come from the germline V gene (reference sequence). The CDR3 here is CAWSSSYTEAFF. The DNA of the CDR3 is TGTGCCTGGAGTAGCAGCTACACTGAAGCTTTCTTT.

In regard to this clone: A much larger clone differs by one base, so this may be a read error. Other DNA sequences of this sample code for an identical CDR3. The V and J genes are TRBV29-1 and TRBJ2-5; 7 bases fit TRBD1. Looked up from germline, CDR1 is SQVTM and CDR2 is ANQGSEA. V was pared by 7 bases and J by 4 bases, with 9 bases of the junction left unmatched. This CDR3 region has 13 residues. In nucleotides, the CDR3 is TGCAGCGGCTGCAGGGGGTATGGAGAGACCCAGTACTTC. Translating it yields CSGCRGYGETQYF.

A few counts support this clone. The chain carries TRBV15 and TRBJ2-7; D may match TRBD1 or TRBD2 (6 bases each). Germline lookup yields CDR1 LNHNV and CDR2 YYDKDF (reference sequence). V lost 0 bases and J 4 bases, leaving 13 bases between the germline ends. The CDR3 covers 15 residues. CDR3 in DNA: TGTGCCACCAGCAGAGAATGGGGGGACATTTACGAGCAGTACTTC. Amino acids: CATSREWGDIYEQYF. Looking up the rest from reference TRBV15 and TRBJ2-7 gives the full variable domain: DAMVIQNPRYQVTQFGKPVTLSCSQTLNHNVMYWYQQKSSQAPKLLFHYYDKDFNNEADTPDNFQSRRPNTSFCFLDIRSPGLGDTAMYLCATSREWGDIYEQYFGPGTRLTVT.

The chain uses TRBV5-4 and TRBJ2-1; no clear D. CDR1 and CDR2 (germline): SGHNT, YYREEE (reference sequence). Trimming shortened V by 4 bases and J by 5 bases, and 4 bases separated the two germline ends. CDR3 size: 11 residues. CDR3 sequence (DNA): TGTGCCAGCAGCGTTAACAATGAGCAGTTCTTC. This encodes CASSVNNEQFF.

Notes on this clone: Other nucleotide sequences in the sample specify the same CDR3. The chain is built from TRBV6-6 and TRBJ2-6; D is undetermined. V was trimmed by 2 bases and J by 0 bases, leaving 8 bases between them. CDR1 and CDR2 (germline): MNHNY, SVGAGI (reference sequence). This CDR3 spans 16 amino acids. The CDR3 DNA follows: TGTGCCAGCAGTTACGGGCGGTCCTCTGGGGCCAACGTCCTGACTTTC. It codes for CASSYGRSSGANVLTF.

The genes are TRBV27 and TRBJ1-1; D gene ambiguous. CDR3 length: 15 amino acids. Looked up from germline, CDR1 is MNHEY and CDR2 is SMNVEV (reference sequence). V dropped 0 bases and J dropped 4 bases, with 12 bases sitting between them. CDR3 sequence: CASSLSRGSRTEAFF. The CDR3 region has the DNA TGTGCCAGCAGTTTATCGAGAGGGAGCCGCACTGAAGCTTTCTTT.